Sequencing of this T cell receptor (beta chain) was carried out in a study of T-cell memory formation after mild COVID-19. Study information: Among the donors, TCR clusters were largely specific to each donor.

This clonotype was picked up a small number of times. The antigen is not known. Study-level findings and limits: SARS-CoV-2 specificity was not confirmed for second-wave clones peaking on day 37. Cross-reactive memory appears to have joined, as suggested by some responding clones showing up in pre-infection memory.

The CDR3 has 13 residues. With 5 bases removed from V and 8 bases from J, the gap between germline ends came to 15 bases. Per the germline V gene, CDR1 is MNHEY and CDR2 is SVGAGI. TCRdb recomputed calls from the 5' RACE reads with MiXCR, one row per CDR3 protein. The sample has 240,000 or so distinct CDR3 sequences; 8.5% to 9.5% are singletons. The V gene is TRBV6-5, the J gene TRBJ1-2, with unresolved D. This receptor was obtained from a man younger than 35 who had mild COVID-19 (a few samples of this study predate the infection). Cell type and time point are not known. The sample taken for sequencing was PBMCs or a T cell subset sorted from them (not recorded which). This chain's CDR3 is CASSQSQPGGYTF. CDR3 nucleotides: TGTGCCAGCAGTCAGTCCCAACCGGGGGGCTACACCTTC.